In its sample, the clone carrying this TCR beta chain was seen once. Its specificity is unknown. The data originate from a study of T cell responses to AZD1222 COVID-19 vaccine. The overall study: The analysis combined second doses at about 4 or about 12 weeks.

Germline lookup yields CDR1 LGHNA and CDR2 YSLEER. The CDR3 contains 14 residues. The germline V and J ends were trimmed by 0 bases and 7 bases, with 12 bases remaining between them. Study-level results: Across spike, vaccine-associated CD4 TCRs were found, dominant at 160-218 and 743-854. Spike-specific TCR breadth rose after two AZD1222 doses, and depth rose as well. The sample set comprised mostly white British donors with more females, and clonal diversity was possibly underestimated.

The data were produced by immunoSEQ multiplex PCR, yet TCRdb's version contains in-frame clones alone and is incomplete. The table shows some 130,000 clones, with roughly 90% occurring only once. This clonotype was sampled from an adult in good health. This specimen consisted of peripheral blood, obtained on day 0 of AZD1222 vaccination. The V gene is TRBV4-3, the J gene TRBJ1-2; D is ambiguous. CDR3 sequence (DNA): TGCGCCAGCAGCCAAGATGGGAGTGAGTCTGGCTACACCTTC. Translated, it gives CASSQDGSESGYTF.